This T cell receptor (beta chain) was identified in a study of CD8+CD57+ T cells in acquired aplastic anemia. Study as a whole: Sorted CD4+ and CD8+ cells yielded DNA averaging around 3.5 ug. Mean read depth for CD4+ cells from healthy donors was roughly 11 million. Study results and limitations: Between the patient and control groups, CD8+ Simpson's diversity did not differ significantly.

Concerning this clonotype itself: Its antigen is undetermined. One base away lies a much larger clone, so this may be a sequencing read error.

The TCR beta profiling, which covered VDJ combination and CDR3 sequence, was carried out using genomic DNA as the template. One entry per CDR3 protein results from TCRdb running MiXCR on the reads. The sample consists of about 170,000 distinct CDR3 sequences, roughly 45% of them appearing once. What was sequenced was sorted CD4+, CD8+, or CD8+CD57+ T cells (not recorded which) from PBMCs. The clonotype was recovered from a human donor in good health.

This CDR3 is CASSFLDGNYGCTF. The CDR3 region has the DNA TGTGCCAGCAGCTTTTTAGACGGTAACTATGGCTGCACCTTC. The chain carries TRBV7-2 and TRBJ1-2; the D is unclear. Germline V CDR1 and CDR2: SGHTA, FQGNSA. CDR3 size: 14 residues. The whole variable domain, filled in from reference TRBV7-2 and TRBJ1-2, reads GAGVSQSPSNKVTEKGKDVELRCDPISGHTALYWYRQSLGQGLEFLIYFQGNSAPDKSGLPSDRFSAERTGGSVSTLTIQRTQQEDSAVYLCASSFLDGNYGCTFGSGTRLTVV.